This T cell receptor (beta chain) was identified in a study of T cell repertoires in cytomegalovirus infection. Points from the study as a whole: The study identified carriers of CMV plus the relevant HLA from cumulative public TCR beta family frequency. HLA-C-restricted CMV-specific TCR beta clonotypes were dominant in the ex vivo response.

TCRdb called the reads again in MiXCR, with one record for every CDR3 protein. The repertoire has nearly 700,000 distinct CDR3 sequences, around 35% of them found once; the top ten carry about 18%. On this clonotype itself: Its antigen is currently unknown.

Germline loops: CDR1 SGHVS, CDR2 FQNEAQ. Trimming left V 5 bases short and J 8 bases short, with 24 bases between. This CDR3 has 17 residues. Sequenced here: cultured PBMCs, sampled from culture after CMV antigen stimulation. The chain is built from TRBV7-8 and TRBJ1-4; no clear D gene. The origin of this receptor is a human donor in good health (CMV status not recorded). Some clones in this sample may be carry-over from other donors' samples. This CDR3 reads CASSNVEAAALGEKLFF. The DNA for the CDR3 is TGTGCCAGCAGCAACGTTGAGGCAGCCGCCCTAGGGGAAAAACTGTTTTTT.